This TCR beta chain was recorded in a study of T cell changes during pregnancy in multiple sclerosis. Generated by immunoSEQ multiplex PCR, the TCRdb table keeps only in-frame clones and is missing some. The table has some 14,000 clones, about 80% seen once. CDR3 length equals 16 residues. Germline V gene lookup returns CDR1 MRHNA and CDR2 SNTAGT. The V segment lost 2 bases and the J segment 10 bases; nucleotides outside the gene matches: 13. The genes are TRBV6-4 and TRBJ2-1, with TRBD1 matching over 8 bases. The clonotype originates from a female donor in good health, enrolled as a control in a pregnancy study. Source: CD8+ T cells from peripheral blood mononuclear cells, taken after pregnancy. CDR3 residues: CASSDDPGQGAREQFF. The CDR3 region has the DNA TGTGCCAGCAGTGACGACCCAGGGCAGGGGGCGCGCGAGCAGTTCTTC.